Listed here are 25 T cell receptor beta chains from one sample, sequenced in a study of blood T cells in healthy people across ages. Sample-barcoded 5' priming and a J-beta primer mix drove a second PCR of roughly 6 to 12 cycles. Each CDR3 protein gets one entry after TCRdb re-called the 5' RACE reads with MiXCR. The profile shows hundreds of thousands of distinct CDR3 sequences, just over 55% of them singletons. The specimen sequenced was blood. The receptors were sampled from a man aged 35 to 55 in good health.

The chain links TRBV9 to TRBJ2-6, with D hard to call. This CDR3 has 17 residues. V was trimmed by 2 bases and J by 0 bases, leaving 12 bases between them. The germline gives CDR1 SGDLS, CDR2 YYNGEE. DNA for the CDR3: TGTGCCAGCAGCGTTACGGACGGAAACTCTGGGGCCAACGTCCTGACTTTC. Its translation: CASSVTDGNSGANVLTF.

This clonotype occurred a few times. This sequence joins TRBV24-1 and TRBJ2-1, with 8 nucleotides matching TRBD2. Germline CDR1 is KGHDR and CDR2 is SFDVKD. The CDR3 consists of 18 residues. V shed 0 bases, J shed 0 bases, and the junction held 6 bases outside the gene matches. Here the CDR3 reads CATSDLFSGISSYNEQFF. Written as DNA, the CDR3 is TGTGCCACCAGTGATTTGTTTAGCGGGATTAGCTCCTACAATGAGCAGTTCTTC.

V is TRBV2 and J is TRBJ2-4; D unclear. The better agreement between TRBJ2-5 and the DNA end casts doubt on the J call. The germline V gene encodes CDR1 SNHLY and CDR2 FYNNEI. This CDR3 comprises 12 residues. The CDR3 DNA is TGTGCCAGCAGGACCGGTCACGAGACCCAGTACTTC. This codes for CASRTGHETQYF.

This clonotype was seen a few times. The chain carries TRBV28 and TRBJ2-7; maybe TRBD1 (6 bases). The V gene lost 6 bases and the J gene lost 5 bases, with 17 bases spanning the gap. This CDR3 is built from 14 residues. Germline lookup yields CDR1 MDHEN and CDR2 SYDVKM. The CDR3 protein is CASSVIKQGNEQYF. CDR3 nucleotide sequence: TGTGCCAGCAGCGTAATAAAACAGGGTAACGAGCAGTACTTC.

This clonotype was counted only a few times. The chain employs TRBV7-9 and TRBJ2-1; D call uncertain. CDR1 and CDR2 from the germline V gene are SEHNR and FQNEAQ (reference sequence). The CDR3 totals 14 residues. V was pared by 4 bases and J by 4 bases, with 11 bases between. The CDR3 protein is CASSSGSSYNEQFF. CDR3 coding DNA: TGTGCCAGCAGCTCTGGATCCTCATACAATGAGCAGTTCTTC. Full variable domain (rest looked up from reference TRBV7-9 and TRBJ2-1): DTGVSQNPRHKITKRGQNVTFRCDPISEHNRLYWYRQTLGQGPEFLTYFQNEAQLEKSRLLSDRFSAERPKGSFSTLEIQRTEQGDSAMYLCASSSGSSYNEQFFGPGTRLTVL.

This clonotype was seen more than once but under ten times. V is TRBV7-9 and J is TRBJ2-6, with a weak D call TRBD1 (5 bases). The CDR3 contains 15 residues. V was clipped by 6 bases and J by 4 bases, with 13 bases between them. Germline V gives CDR1 SEHNR, CDR2 FQNEAQ (reference sequence). The CDR3 nucleotides read TGTGCCAGCAGTTCCGACAGTTCCGGGGCCAACGTCCTGACTTTC. Its translation: CASSSDSSGANVLTF.

The V gene is TRBV7-3, the J gene TRBJ2-7; 12 positions agree with TRBD2. The CDR3 sequence is 20 residues long. V was clipped by 5 bases and J by 7 bases; unmatched bases: 24. Germline V gene data show CDR1 as SGHTA and CDR2 as FQGTGA. CDR3 coding DNA: TGTGCCAGCAGCCAAGGGCGTCTAGCGGGGGGGTTTTTTACTGCGAATGAGCAGTACTTC. Translating gives CASSQGRLAGGFFTANEQYF.

The V and J genes are TRBV3-1 and TRBJ2-3; the D gene is possibly TRBD2 (6 bases). This CDR3 comprises 13 residues. Between the trimmed V and J ends, which lost 6 bases and 5 bases, there was a span of 12 bases. From germline, CDR1 is LGHDT and CDR2 YNNKEL (reference sequence). The CDR3 DNA follows: TGTGCCAGCAGGCCGGGGGTTGTAGATACGCAGTATTTT. Its translation: CASRPGVVDTQYF.

The V and J genes are TRBV5-1 and TRBJ2-4; 12 bases are a match to TRBD2. The better agreement between TRBJ2-7 and the DNA end casts doubt on the J call. Looked up from germline, CDR1 is SGHRS and CDR2 is YFSETQ. This CDR3 spans 13 amino acids. The CDR3 here is CASTSGGDYEQYF. CDR3 DNA: TGCGCCAGCACTAGCGGGGGGGACTACGAGCAGTACTTC.

This clonotype was found once. This chain joins TRBV12-3 or TRBV12-4 and TRBJ1-6, with D unclear. Deletions cut 3 bases from V and 7 bases from J, with 13 bases between. The CDR3 is 15 amino acids. CDR3 DNA: TGTGCCAGCAGTTTTTGGGCAGCCGCCAATTCACCCCTCCACTTT. Its translation: CASSFWAAANSPLHF.

The rearrangement uses TRBV6-1 and TRBJ2-4; 7 bases are a match to TRBD1. The CDR3 covers 20 residues. The germline CDR1 and CDR2 sequences are MNHNS and SASEGT. V was pared by 4 bases and J by 1 base, with 19 bases of the junction left unmatched. This CDR3 is CASSGMGQRVLASAKNIQYF. DNA of the CDR3: TGTGCCAGCAGTGGAATGGGACAGCGCGTACTTGCTTCGGCCAAAAACATTCAGTACTTC.

V usage is TRBV29-1 and J usage is TRBJ2-7, with TRBD1 matching 8 bases. Germline V gene data show CDR1 as SQVTM and CDR2 as ANQGSEA. With 6 bases clipped from V and 6 bases from J, the junction kept 10 bases outside the gene matches. This CDR3 spans 13 amino acids. CDR3 region: CSVLSAGGAEQYF. DNA of the CDR3: TGCAGCGTCCTCTCAGCAGGGGGCGCCGAGCAGTACTTC.

This clonotype has a handful of counts. The chain carries TRBV20-1 and TRBJ2-3; 7 bases are shared with TRBD2. V gave up 5 bases and J gave up 6 bases; unmatched junction bases: 11. This CDR3 is 14 amino acids long. Germline CDR1 and CDR2: DFQATT and SNEGSKA (reference sequence). CDR3 nucleotide sequence: TGCAGTGCTTTGCGCCCGACTAGCATCGATACGCAGTATTTT. It translates to CSALRPTSIDTQYF.

This clonotype was counted only a few times. CDR3: CASSVTGERYEQYF. The CDR3 DNA reads as TGCGCCAGCAGTGTTACAGGGGAGAGGTACGAGCAGTACTTC. The chain recombines TRBV10-2 with TRBJ2-7; TRBD1 aligns across 7 bases. The CDR3 loop spans 14 amino acids. Looked up from germline, CDR1 is WSHSY and CDR2 is SAAADI. The V and J ends lost 4 bases and 4 bases, in that order; junction bases with no gene match: 7.

This rearrangement joins TRBV5-1 to TRBJ1-2; tentative D call: TRBD1 (5 bases). With 0 bases removed from V and 0 bases from J, the gap between germline ends came to 12 bases. CDR1 and CDR2 from the germline V gene are SGHRS and YFSETQ. The CDR3 length is 16 residues. The CDR3: CASSLGGARANYGYTF. The CDR3 DNA reads TGCGCCAGCAGCTTGGGAGGTGCCAGGGCTAACTATGGCTACACCTTC.

V is TRBV7-9 and J is TRBJ1-1, with D perhaps matching TRBD1 (5 bases). The CDR3 runs 13 residues. Germline CDR1 SEHNR, CDR2 FQNEAQ (reference sequence). V shed 6 bases and J shed 5 bases, with 13 bases lying between them. This CDR3 is CASSPGGGTEAFF. The DNA for the CDR3 is TGTGCCAGCAGTCCTGGGGGGGGGACTGAAGCTTTCTTT.

The chain joins TRBV20-1 to TRBJ2-4; TRBD1 matches 7 bases. From germline, CDR1 is DFQATT and CDR2 SNEGSKA (reference sequence). CDR3 length: 15 residues. J was trimmed by 4 bases and V by 2 bases; bases with no gene match: 8. The CDR3 DNA is TGCAGTGCTAGATCCAGACAGGGATTAAAAAACATTCAGTACTTC. The encoded protein is CSARSRQGLKNIQYF.

The chain joins TRBV9 to TRBJ2-6; no definite D call. Per germline, CDR1 SGDLS and CDR2 YYNGEE. This CDR3 spans 16 amino acids. The V gene lost 6 bases and the J gene lost 1 base, with 14 bases spanning the gap. CDR3 amino acids: CASTSRGTSGANVLTF. CDR3 nucleotide sequence: TGTGCCAGCACCAGTAGAGGCACTTCTGGGGCCAACGTCCTGACTTTC. The full variable domain, with the rest looked up from reference TRBV9 and TRBJ2-6, is DSGVTQTPKHLITATGQRVTLRCSPRSGDLSVYWYQQSLDQGLQFLIQYYNGEERAKGNILERFSAQQFPDLHSELNLSSLELGDSALYFCASTSRGTSGANVLTFGAGSRLTVL.

The CDR3 protein is CASSTSPRGLADTQYF. CDR3 sequence (DNA): TGTGCCAGCAGTACCTCTCCCAGGGGGCTAGCAGATACGCAGTATTTT. The rearrangement joins TRBV6-1 to TRBJ2-3, with 8 bases matching TRBD1. Germline CDR1 and CDR2: MNHNS and SASEGT. V lost 5 bases and J lost 4; bases outside the gene matches: 11. This CDR3 is built from 16 residues.

The CDR3 DNA is TGCAGTGCTAGTCGGGGTTTTGGGAATCAGCCCCAGCATTTT. Translation: CSASRGFGNQPQHF. V usage is TRBV20-1 and J usage is TRBJ1-5, with D unresolved. V dropped 3 bases and J dropped 4 bases, with 13 bases sitting between them. Germline values: CDR1 DFQATT, CDR2 SNEGSKA (reference sequence). The CDR3 runs to 14 residues.

The genes are TRBV6-5 and TRBJ2-7; D unresolved. Judging by the DNA end, TRBJ2-5 fits better; the J call may be wrong. The germline gives CDR1 MNHEY, CDR2 SVGAGI. The CDR3 is 15 residues long. CDR3 sequence (DNA): TGTGCCAGCAGTTACTCCTCGACCCCTTTAGGGACCCAGTACTTC. Residues: CASSYSSTPLGTQYF.

V and J are TRBV4-2 and TRBJ2-6, with D maybe TRBD2 (6 bases). The CDR3 consists of 17 residues. Trimming removed 0 bases at V and 0 bases at J, with 9 bases between. Germline-derived CDR1 and CDR2 are LGHNA and YNFKEQ. The DNA of the CDR3 is TGTGCCAGCAGCCAAGAGGAGGGGCTCTCTGGGGCCAACGTCCTGACTTTC. Protein product: CASSQEEGLSGANVLTF.

The chain carries TRBV5-1 and TRBJ1-2; D is unclear. Germline V gene sequence: CDR1 SGHRS, CDR2 YFSETQ. This CDR3 has 12 residues. V was cut by 3 bases and J by 8 bases, with 11 bases left in between. The CDR3 coding sequence is TGCGCCAGCAGCTACTCAAGGAGCGGCTACACCTTC. Amino acids: CASSYSRSGYTF.

V and J are TRBV30 and TRBJ1-2, with D possibly being TRBD1 (5 bases). The CDR3 runs to 15 residues. CDR1 is GTSNPN and CDR2 is SVGIG in the germline V gene (reference sequence). The V end lost 4 bases, the J end lost 6 bases, and 21 bases lay between the germline ends. The CDR3 DNA sequence: TGTGCCTGGAACGGTATGGGGCTCCCCAGAGATGGCTACACCTTC. It specifies CAWNGMGLPRDGYTF.

This clonotype occurred a few times. This chain connects TRBV5-1 to TRBJ2-5; TRBD1 matches at 8 bases. The CDR3 length is 13 residues. Trimming at V came to 4 bases and at J to 7 bases, leaving 6 bases not matched to a gene. Germline CDR1 reads SGHRS; CDR2 reads YFSETQ. The CDR3 DNA is TGCGCCAGCAGCCCCCGGACAGGGTCGACCCAGTACTTC. It specifies CASSPRTGSTQYF.